One sample yielded the 22 T cell receptor beta chains listed below, sequenced in a study of T-cell memory formation after mild COVID-19. TCRdb itself ran the 5' RACE reads through MiXCR, one entry per CDR3 protein. The profile shows fewer than 400,000 distinct CDR3 sequences, about a sixth of them singletons. Sequencing input: PBMCs or a T cell subset sorted from them (not recorded which). The receptors shown here come from a young man who had mild COVID-19 (a few samples of this study predate the infection). Cell type and time point are not known.

In its sample, this clonotype was seen a few times. This chain links TRBV5-1 with TRBJ2-7; 9 nucleotides align to TRBD2. Per germline, CDR1 SGHRS and CDR2 YFSETQ. The V and J ends lost 6 bases and 3 bases, in that order; junction bases with no gene match: 7. This CDR3 is built from 14 residues. Here the CDR3 reads CASKASGTFYEQYF. CDR3 nucleotides: TGCGCCAGCAAGGCTAGCGGGACTTTCTACGAGCAGTACTTC.

The gene calls are TRBV4-1 and TRBJ1-5; D unclear. V lost 0 bases and J lost 11, with 11 bases in between. CDR1 is MGHRA, CDR2 YSYEKL, per germline. This CDR3 has 13 residues. The CDR3 bases are TGCGCCAGCAGCCAAGACGAGGAGGGATCCCAGCATTTT. Translating it yields CASSQDEEGSQHF.

This chain connects TRBV7-2 to TRBJ1-5; 7 bases agree with TRBD1. The CDR3 is 15 amino acids. The junction had 8 bases not matched to a gene; V was cut back by 5 bases and J by 4 bases. Per germline, CDR1 SGHTA and CDR2 FQGNSA. The CDR3, as DNA: TGTGCCAGCAGCAGTCAACAGGGGATTAATCAGCCCCAGCATTTT. Its protein is CASSSQQGINQPQHF.

This clonotype was counted between two and nine times. The chain employs TRBV5-1 and TRBJ2-7; 12 bases fit TRBD2. The germline V gene encodes CDR1 SGHRS and CDR2 YFSETQ. This CDR3 has 15 residues. The V segment lost 4 bases and the J segment 5 bases; nucleotides outside the gene matches: 7. This CDR3 reads CASSQTSGGLDEQYF. DNA for the CDR3: TGCGCCAGCAGCCAGACTAGCGGGGGTCTCGACGAGCAGTACTTC.

The gene calls are TRBV6-5 and TRBJ1-2; D not certain. The CDR3 has 13 amino acids. CDR1 MNHEY and CDR2 SVGAGI come from the germline V gene. V was shortened by 6 bases and J by 6 bases, with 14 bases between the two germline ends. CDR3 in DNA: TGTGCCAGCAGCGCCGGCCAGCGCCATGGCTACACCTTC. This translates into CASSAGQRHGYTF.

This chain links TRBV15 with TRBJ2-2; 8 positions match TRBD1. Germline CDR1 is LNHNV and CDR2 is YYDKDF (reference sequence). The junction had 4 bases not matched to a gene; V was cut back by 6 bases and J by 1 base. The CDR3 totals 15 residues. The CDR3 is CATRRTGQNTGELFF. As DNA, the CDR3 is TGTGCCACCAGGAGGACAGGGCAGAACACCGGGGAGCTGTTTTTT.

The rearrangement links TRBV11-2 to TRBJ2-5; D is unresolved. Germline lookup yields CDR1 SGHAT and CDR2 FQNNGV. V was cut by 4 bases and J by 1 base, with 13 bases left in between. This CDR3 is built from 15 residues. The CDR3 coding sequence is TGTGCCAGCAGCTCAATACATGATATCCAAGAGACCCAGTACTTC. Translated, it gives CASSSIHDIQETQYF.

The chain recombines TRBV12-3 or TRBV12-4 with TRBJ2-7; D is uncertain. The CDR3 has 13 residues. Trimming took off 2 bases at V and 5 bases at J, with 10 bases between the two ends. The DNA for the CDR3 is TGTGCCAGCAGTTTATACTGGGTCGACGAGCAGTACTTC. Its translation: CASSLYWVDEQYF.

The chain combines TRBV6-2 or TRBV6-3 with TRBJ2-6; D is tentatively TRBD1 or TRBD2 (5 bases each). CDR3 length: 18 residues. Germline loops: CDR1 MNHEY, CDR2 SVGEGT. V was clipped by 2 bases and J by 0 bases, with 14 bases between them. The CDR3, as DNA: TGTGCCAGCAGTTACGGGGACCCAAGGACCTCTGGGGCCAACGTCCTGACTTTC. This sequence encodes CASSYGDPRTSGANVLTF.

The table lists this clonotype with many counts. This chain links TRBV7-2 with TRBJ2-7, with 8 bases matching TRBD1. Looked up from germline, CDR1 is SGHTA and CDR2 is FQGNSA. V dropped 5 bases and J dropped 5; count of bases not matched to a gene: 5. This CDR3 comprises 13 residues. DNA of the CDR3: TGTGCCAGCAGCCAGGGGGCGGGAAACGAGCAGTACGTC. It yields the protein CASSQGAGNEQYV.

The chain employs TRBV12-3 or TRBV12-4 and TRBJ1-1; the match to TRBD1 covers 10 bases. With 6 bases clipped from V and 5 bases from J, the junction kept 15 bases outside the gene matches. The CDR3 consists of 17 residues. CDR3 DNA: TGTGCCAGCAGGGGACGGGACAGGGGACCTTCTGGGACTGAAGCTTTCTTT. Protein product: CASRGRDRGPSGTEAFF.

This chain connects TRBV3-1 to TRBJ2-3; 9 bases line up with TRBD1. Germline V gene data show CDR1 as LGHDT and CDR2 as YNNKEL (reference sequence). The CDR3 has 16 residues. V lost 1 base to trimming and J lost 7 bases; unmatched junction nucleotides: 9. CDR3 coding DNA: TGTGCCAGCAGCCAAGGCTGGGGGACAGGGTTAAATACGCAGTATTTT. It codes for CASSQGWGTGLNTQYF.

The CDR3 coding sequence is TGCGCCAGCAGCTTCGCAGGGGCTAATGAAAAACTGTTTTTT. It encodes CASSFAGANEKLFF. The V call is TRBV5-1, the J call TRBJ1-4; perhaps TRBD1 as D (6 bases). V shed 2 bases and J shed 3 bases, with 8 bases lying between them. The germline CDR1 and CDR2 sequences are SGHRS and YFSETQ. The CDR3 runs to 14 residues.

This clonotype was seen a few times. The chain joins TRBV3-1 to TRBJ2-1; 11 positions match TRBD2. The length of the CDR3 is 16 residues. J was trimmed by 6 bases and V by 5 bases; bases with no gene match: 9. Germline values: CDR1 LGHDT, CDR2 YNNKEL (reference sequence). CDR3: CASSGRASGGLNEQFF. The CDR3 coding sequence is TGTGCCAGCAGCGGACGGGCTAGCGGGGGGCTCAATGAGCAGTTCTTC.

The chain uses TRBV12-3 or TRBV12-4 and TRBJ1-2; 7 nucleotides line up with TRBD1. The CDR3 runs to 15 residues. J was trimmed by 3 bases and V by 5 bases; bases with no gene match: 9. CDR3 loop: CASSTRQGGYYGYTF. The CDR3 DNA sequence: TGTGCCAGCAGTACCAGACAGGGTGGATACTATGGCTACACCTTC.

This clonotype was found a few times. This chain joins TRBV24-1 and TRBJ1-1; a weak D match, TRBD1 (6 bases). Per the germline V gene, CDR1 is KGHDR and CDR2 is SFDVKD. The V end lost 7 bases, the J end lost 13 bases, and 27 bases lay between the germline ends. This CDR3 is built from 15 residues. CDR3 loop: CATSLQGPARLFVFF. The CDR3 DNA follows: TGTGCCACCAGCCTCCAGGGGCCCGCTCGACTGTTCGTTTTCTTT.

This clonotype occurred a few times. The genes are TRBV15 and TRBJ2-7; D remains unclear. The CDR3 runs to 13 residues. Trimming pared 2 bases from V and 6 bases from J, leaving 11 bases between. The germline V gene has CDR1 LNHNV and CDR2 YYDKDF (reference sequence). CDR3 sequence (DNA): TGTGCCACCAGCAGACAGTACCAGAGCGAGCAGTACGTC. It yields the protein CATSRQYQSEQYV.

This chain uses TRBV12-3 or TRBV12-4 with TRBJ1-1; the match to TRBD1 covers 7 bases. V shed 5 bases and J 5 bases; nucleotides not matched to a gene: 11. The CDR3 is made up of 15 amino acids. The CDR3: CASSRHDRAGTEAFF. Written as DNA, the CDR3 is TGTGCCAGCAGTCGCCATGACAGGGCCGGGACTGAAGCTTTCTTT.

This clonotype showed up just a few times. The rearrangement uses TRBV28 and TRBJ2-3, with no clear D. This CDR3 comprises 14 residues. With 6 bases removed from V and 1 base from J, the gap between germline ends came to 11 bases. Germline assignment: CDR1 MDHEN and CDR2 SYDVKM. The CDR3 loop reads CASSRPLRTDTQYF. The CDR3 DNA sequence: TGTGCCAGCAGCCGGCCCCTACGCACAGATACGCAGTATTTT.

The chain employs TRBV6-2 or TRBV6-3 and TRBJ2-2, with D unclear. The CDR3 loop spans 14 amino acids. V shed 0 bases and J shed 8 bases, with 10 bases lying between them. Germline-derived CDR1 and CDR2 are MNHEY and SVGEGT. The CDR3 loop is CASSYSAAPGELFF. The DNA of the CDR3 is TGTGCCAGCAGTTACTCAGCAGCACCGGGGGAGCTGTTTTTT.

This clonotype occurred a few times. This chain connects TRBV19 to TRBJ2-1; no clear D. The CDR3 has 13 residues. In germline, CDR1 is LNHDA, CDR2 SQIVND (reference sequence). Trimming removed 6 bases at V and 8 bases at J, with 14 bases between. The CDR3 coding sequence is TGTGCCAGTAGGACTCGACATTACGATGAGCAGTTCTTC. It encodes CASRTRHYDEQFF.

V usage is TRBV12-3 or TRBV12-4 and J usage is TRBJ2-7, with D unresolved. V was trimmed by 4 bases and J by 2 bases, leaving 6 bases between them. The CDR3 spans 12 residues. Here the CDR3 DNA reads TGTGCCAGCAGTTATGTTCCCTACGAGCAGTACTTC. Translating it yields CASSYVPYEQYF.